This TCR beta chain is drawn from a study of T cell changes during pregnancy in multiple sclerosis. Method: immunoSEQ multiplex PCR; TCRdb's copy keeps in-frame clones and lacks some. The sample has about 40,000 clones, about 87% seen once. Germline lookup yields CDR1 SGHDT and CDR2 YYEEEE. CDR3 length: 15 amino acids. V was clipped by 4 bases and J by 6 bases, with 16 bases between them. This sequence was found in a female donor in good health, enrolled as a control in a pregnancy study. Sequences were derived from peripheral blood, sampled in the first trimester of pregnancy. The gene calls are TRBV5-6 and TRBJ2-2; D may be TRBD2 (6 bases). Here the CDR3 DNA reads TGTGCCAGCAGCCTAAGGACGGGAGTCGCCGGGGAGCTGTTTTTT. Amino acids: CASSLRTGVAGELFF.